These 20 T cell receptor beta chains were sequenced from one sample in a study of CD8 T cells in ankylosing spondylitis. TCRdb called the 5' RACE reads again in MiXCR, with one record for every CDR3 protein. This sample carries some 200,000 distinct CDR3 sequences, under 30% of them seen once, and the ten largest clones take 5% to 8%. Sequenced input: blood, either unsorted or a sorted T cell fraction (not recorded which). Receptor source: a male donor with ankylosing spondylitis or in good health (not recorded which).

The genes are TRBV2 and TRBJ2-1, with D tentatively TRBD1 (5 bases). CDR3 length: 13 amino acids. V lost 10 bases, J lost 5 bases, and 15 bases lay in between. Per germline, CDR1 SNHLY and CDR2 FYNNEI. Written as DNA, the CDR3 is TGTGCCACCCATAAGGGGTCCCACAATGAGCAGTTCTTC. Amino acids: CATHKGSHNEQFF.

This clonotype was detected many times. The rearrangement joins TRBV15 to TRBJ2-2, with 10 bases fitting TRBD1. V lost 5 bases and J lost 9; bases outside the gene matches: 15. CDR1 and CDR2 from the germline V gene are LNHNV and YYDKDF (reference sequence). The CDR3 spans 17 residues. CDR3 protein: CATSYRPGQGPRRELFF. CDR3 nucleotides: TGTGCCACCAGCTACCGACCGGGACAGGGGCCCAGGCGGGAGCTGTTTTTT.

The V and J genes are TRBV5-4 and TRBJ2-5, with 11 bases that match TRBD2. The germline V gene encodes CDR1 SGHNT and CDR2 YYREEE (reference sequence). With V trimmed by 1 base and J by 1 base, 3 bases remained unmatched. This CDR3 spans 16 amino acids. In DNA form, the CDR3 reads TGTGCCAGCAGCTTGCTTCTAGCGGGAGGCCAAGAGACCCAGTACTTC. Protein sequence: CASSLLLAGGQETQYF.

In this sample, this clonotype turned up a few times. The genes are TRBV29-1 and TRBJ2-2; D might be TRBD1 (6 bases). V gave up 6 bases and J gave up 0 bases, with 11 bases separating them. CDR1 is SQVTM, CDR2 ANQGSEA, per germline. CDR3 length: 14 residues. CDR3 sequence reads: CSVGQFANTGELFF. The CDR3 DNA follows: TGCAGCGTCGGACAGTTCGCGAACACCGGGGAGCTGTTTTTT.

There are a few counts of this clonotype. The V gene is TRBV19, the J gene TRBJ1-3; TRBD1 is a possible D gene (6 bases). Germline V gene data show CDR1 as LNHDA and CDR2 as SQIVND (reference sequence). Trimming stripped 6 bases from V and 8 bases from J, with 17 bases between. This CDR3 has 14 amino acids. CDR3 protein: CASSTTGSAYTIYF. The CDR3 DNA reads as TGTGCCAGTAGCACAACAGGGAGCGCCTACACCATATATTTT. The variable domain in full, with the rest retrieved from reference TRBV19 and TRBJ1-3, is DGGITQSPKYLFRKEGQNVTLSCEQNLNHDAMYWYRQDPGQGLRLIYYSQIVNDFQKGDIAEGYSVSREKKESFPLTVTSAQKNPTAFYLCASSTTGSAYTIYFGEGSWLTVV.

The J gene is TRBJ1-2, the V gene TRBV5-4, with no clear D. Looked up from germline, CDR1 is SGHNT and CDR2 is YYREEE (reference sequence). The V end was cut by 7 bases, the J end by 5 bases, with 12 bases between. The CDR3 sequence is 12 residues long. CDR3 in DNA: TGTGCCAGCCAGGACCTCTCTTATGGCTACACCTTC. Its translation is CASQDLSYGYTF.

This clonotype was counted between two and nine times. CDR3 nucleotides: TGTGCCATCAGTGCCGGACAATACAATGAGCAGTTCTTC. Encoded protein: CAISAGQYNEQFF. The J gene is TRBJ2-1, the V gene TRBV10-3; possible D gene TRBD1, 5 bases. Germline V lookup: CDR1 ENHRY, CDR2 SYGVKD. Trimming took off 4 bases at V and 4 bases at J, with 8 bases between the two ends. This CDR3 comprises 13 residues.

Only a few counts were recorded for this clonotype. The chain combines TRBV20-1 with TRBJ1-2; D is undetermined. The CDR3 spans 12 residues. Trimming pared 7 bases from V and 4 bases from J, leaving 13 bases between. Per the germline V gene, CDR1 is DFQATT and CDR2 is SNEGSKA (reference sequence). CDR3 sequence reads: CSGVGTSYGYTF. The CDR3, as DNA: TGCAGTGGGGTAGGCACGAGCTATGGCTACACCTTC.

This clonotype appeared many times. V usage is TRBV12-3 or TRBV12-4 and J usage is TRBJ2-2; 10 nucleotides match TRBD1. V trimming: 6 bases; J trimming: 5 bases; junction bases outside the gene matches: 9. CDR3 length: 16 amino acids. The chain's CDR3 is CASSTMWTGGTGELFF. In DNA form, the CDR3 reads TGTGCCAGCAGCACTATGTGGACAGGGGGGACCGGGGAGCTGTTTTTT.

The chain's CDR3 is CASGRQGSSGNTIYF. The CDR3 nucleotides read TGTGCCAGCGGGAGACAGGGGTCGTCTGGAAACACCATATATTTT. V gene TRBV6-1 combines with J gene TRBJ1-3; 8 bases line up with TRBD1. The CDR3 sequence is 15 residues long. V lost 8 bases to trimming and J lost 1 base; unmatched junction nucleotides: 7. Germline-derived CDR1 and CDR2 are MNHNS and SASEGT.

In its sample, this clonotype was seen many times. The DNA of the CDR3 is TGTGCCATCAGTGATAGTAAAGGGTACAATGAGCAGTTCTTC. Residues: CAISDSKGYNEQFF. The gene calls are TRBV10-3 and TRBJ2-1; D is unresolved. The V end was cut by 3 bases, the J end by 4 bases, with 10 bases between. This CDR3 spans 14 amino acids. Looked up from germline, CDR1 is ENHRY and CDR2 is SYGVKD.

For the CDR3, the DNA is TGTGCCAGCAGCCCGGGACCCCGGGACGGTACACCCCTCCACTTT. Translating gives CASSPGPRDGTPLHF. The V gene is TRBV9, the J gene TRBJ1-6; possible D gene TRBD1, 5 bases. Germline lookup yields CDR1 SGDLS and CDR2 YYNGEE. The ends were cut back, 4 bases at V and 11 bases at J, with 19 bases in the middle. CDR3 length equals 15 residues.

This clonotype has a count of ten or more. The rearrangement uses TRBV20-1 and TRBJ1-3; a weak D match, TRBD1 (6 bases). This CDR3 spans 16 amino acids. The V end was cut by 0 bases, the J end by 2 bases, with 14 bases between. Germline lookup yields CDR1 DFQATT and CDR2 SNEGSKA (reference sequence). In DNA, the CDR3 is TGCAGTGCTAGAGATAGTTTAGGGGGGACTGGAAACACCATATATTTT. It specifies CSARDSLGGTGNTIYF.

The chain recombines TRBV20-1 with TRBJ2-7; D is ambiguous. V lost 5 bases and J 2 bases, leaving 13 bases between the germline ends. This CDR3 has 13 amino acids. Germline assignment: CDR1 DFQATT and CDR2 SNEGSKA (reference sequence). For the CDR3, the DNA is TGCAGTGCTGCAACCACAGCAGCCTACGAGCAGTACTTC. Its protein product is CSAATTAAYEQYF.

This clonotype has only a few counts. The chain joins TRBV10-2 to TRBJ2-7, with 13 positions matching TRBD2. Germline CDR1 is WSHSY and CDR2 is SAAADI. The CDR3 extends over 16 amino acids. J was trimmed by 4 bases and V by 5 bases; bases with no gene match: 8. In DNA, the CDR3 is TGCGCCAGCAGTTCTGTGGGACTAGCGGGGTTTTACGAGCAGTACTTC. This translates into CASSSVGLAGFYEQYF.

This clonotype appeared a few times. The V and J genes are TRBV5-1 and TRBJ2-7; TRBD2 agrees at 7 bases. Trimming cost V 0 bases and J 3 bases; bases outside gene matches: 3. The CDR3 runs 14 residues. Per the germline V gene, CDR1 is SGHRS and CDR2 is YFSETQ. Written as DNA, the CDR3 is TGCGCCAGCAGCTTGGGCGGGGACTACTACGAGCAGTACTTC. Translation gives CASSLGGDYYEQYF.

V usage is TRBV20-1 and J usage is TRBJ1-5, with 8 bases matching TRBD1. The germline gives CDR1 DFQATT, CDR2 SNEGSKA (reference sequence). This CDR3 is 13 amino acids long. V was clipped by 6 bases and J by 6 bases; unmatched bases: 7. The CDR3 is CSANGQGGQPQHF. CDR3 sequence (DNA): TGCAGTGCGAACGGACAGGGCGGTCAGCCCCAGCATTTT.

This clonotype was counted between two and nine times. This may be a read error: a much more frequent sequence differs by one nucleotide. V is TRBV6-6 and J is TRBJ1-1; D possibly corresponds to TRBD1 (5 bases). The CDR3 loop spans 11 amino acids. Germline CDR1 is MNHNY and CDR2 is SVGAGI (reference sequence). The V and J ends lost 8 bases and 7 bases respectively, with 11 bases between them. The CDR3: CASPQTVEAFF. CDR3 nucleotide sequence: TGTGCCAGCCCCCAGACAGTTGAAGCTTTCTTT.

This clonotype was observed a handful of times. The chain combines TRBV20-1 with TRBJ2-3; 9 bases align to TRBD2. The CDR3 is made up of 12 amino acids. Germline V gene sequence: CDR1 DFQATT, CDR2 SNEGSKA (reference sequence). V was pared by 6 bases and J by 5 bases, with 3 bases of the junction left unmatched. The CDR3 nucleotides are TGCAGTGCAGGGCGGGGGGGAGATACGCAGTATTTT. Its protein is CSAGRGGDTQYF.

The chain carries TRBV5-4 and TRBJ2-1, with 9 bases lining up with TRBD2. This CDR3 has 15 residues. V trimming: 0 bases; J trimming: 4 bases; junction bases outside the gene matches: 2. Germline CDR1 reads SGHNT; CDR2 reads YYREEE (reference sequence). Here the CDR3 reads CASSLASGIYNEQFF. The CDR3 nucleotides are TGTGCCAGCAGCTTGGCTAGCGGGATATACAATGAGCAGTTCTTC.